Following are 18 T cell receptor beta chains from one sample sequenced in a study of beta chain features in type 1 diabetes. As every portion of the isolated RNA was reverse transcribed, the sequencing read expressed TCRB transcripts. TCRdb's table, derived via immunoSEQ multiplex PCR, lists solely in-frame clones and lacks some. The table includes hundreds of thousands of clones, around 10% detected once. The sample consisted of naive CD4+ T cells from blood. These receptors were obtained from a woman in her late teens or twenties in good health.

There are a few counts of this clone. The chain uses TRBV6-6 and TRBJ2-7; weak D call: TRBD2 (6 bases). Looked up from germline, CDR1 is MNHNY and CDR2 is SVGAGI (reference sequence). V was trimmed by 5 bases and J by 3 bases, leaving 11 bases between them. CDR3 length equals 13 residues. CDR3 sequence reads: CASSRGFDYEQYF. As DNA, the CDR3 is TGTGCCAGCAGTCGGGGGTTTGACTACGAGCAGTACTTC.

The J gene is TRBJ2-1, the V gene TRBV11-2, with 8 bases lining up with TRBD2. The CDR3 spans 20 residues. CDR1 is SGHAT and CDR2 is FQNNGV in the germline V gene. Trimming at V came to 0 bases and at J to 7 bases, leaving 20 bases not matched to a gene. CDR3 protein: CASSLDWRALAGLGMNEQFF. DNA of the CDR3: TGTGCCAGCAGCTTAGATTGGCGGGCGTTAGCGGGACTAGGAATGAATGAGCAGTTCTTC. The full variable domain, in which reference TRBV11-2 and TRBJ2-1 provide the parts outside the CDR3, is EAGVAQSPRYKIIEKRQSVAFWCNPISGHATLYWYQQILGQGPKLLIQFQNNGVVDDSQLPKDRFSAERLKGVDSTLKIQPAKLEDSAVYLCASSLDWRALAGLGMNEQFFGPGTRLTVL.

J is TRBJ2-3 and V is TRBV29-1; D might be TRBD2 (7 bases). Germline V lookup: CDR1 SQVTM, CDR2 ANQGSEA. This CDR3 region has 13 residues. Between the trimmed V and J ends, which lost 6 bases and 4 bases, there was a span of 14 bases. CDR3 in amino acids: CSVGEGGPDTQYF. As DNA, the CDR3 is TGCAGCGTCGGGGAGGGGGGCCCAGATACGCAGTATTTT.

The chain employs TRBV11-3 and TRBJ2-1; 8 bases agree with TRBD1. Germline-derived CDR1 and CDR2 are SGHNT and YENEEA. V shed 3 bases, J shed 4 bases, and the junction held 8 bases outside the gene matches. The CDR3 contains 16 residues. CDR3 sequence (DNA): TGTGCCAGCAGCTTGGATGGGACAGGATTATACAATGAGCAGTTCTTC. It codes for CASSLDGTGLYNEQFF.

The chain carries TRBV9 and TRBJ1-5, with D possibly TRBD1 on 6 matching bases. Germline loops: CDR1 SGDLS, CDR2 YYNGEE. There are 13 residues in the CDR3. Trimming left V 0 bases short and J 11 bases short, with 12 bases between. CDR3 residues: CASSVAQTGSQHF. DNA for the CDR3: TGTGCCAGCAGCGTAGCCCAAACAGGGTCCCAGCATTTT.

The rearrangement joins TRBV25-1 to TRBJ2-2; D may match TRBD1 or TRBD2 (6 bases each). CDR1 is MGHDK, CDR2 SYGVNS, per germline. The V gene lost 6 bases and the J gene lost 0 bases, with 17 bases spanning the gap. This CDR3 spans 17 amino acids. The CDR3 DNA follows: TGTGCCAGCAGGGGGGGCCCTCATCTTTCGAACACCGGGGAGCTGTTTTTT. Translating it yields CASRGGPHLSNTGELFF.

This clone was counted only a few times. The genes are TRBV25-1 and TRBJ2-7; the D is unclear. The CDR3 contains 13 residues. Trimming took 4 bases from V and 4 from J, leaving 11 bases between them. Germline loops: CDR1 MGHDK, CDR2 SYGVNS. CDR3 sequence (DNA): TGTGCCAGCAGTGCTTTCAGGCCTTACGAGCAGTACGTC. Its translation: CASSAFRPYEQYV.

This clone has a handful of counts. The J gene is TRBJ2-5, the V gene TRBV4-2; TRBD2 aligns across 14 bases. J was trimmed by 2 bases and V by 6 bases; bases with no gene match: 11. The CDR3 extends over 18 amino acids. Looked up from germline, CDR1 is LGHNA and CDR2 is YNFKEQ. The CDR3 sequence is CASRQGLAGVGSQETQYF. The CDR3 coding sequence is TGTGCCAGCAGGCAGGGACTAGCGGGAGTTGGATCACAAGAGACCCAGTACTTC.

This clone has only a few counts. The chain couples TRBV21-1 to TRBJ1-5. TRBV21-1 is a pseudogene locus. This CDR3 has 18 amino acids. DNA of the CDR3: TGTGCCAGCAGCAAAGTGTATGGGGTCATTCTTAGCAATCAGCCCCAGCATTTT. The encoded protein is CASSKVYGVILSNQPQHF.

This clone was seen only a few times. V is TRBV7-3 and J is TRBJ2-5, with TRBD2 matching over 7 bases. Germline CDR1 and CDR2: SGHTA and FQGTGA. There are 14 residues in the CDR3. The ends lost 5 bases at V and 3 bases at J; junction bases unmatched: 6. CDR3 sequence reads: CASSLRLAEETQYF. DNA for the CDR3: TGTGCCAGCAGCCTAAGACTAGCCGAAGAGACCCAGTACTTC. The variable domain in full, completed from reference TRBV7-3 and TRBJ2-5, reads GAGVSQTPSNKVTEKGKYVELRCDPISGHTALYWYRQSLGQGPEFLIYFQGTGAADDSGLPNDRFFAVRPEGSVSTLKIQRTERGDSAVYLCASSLRLAEETQYFGPGTRLLVL.

J is TRBJ1-1 and V is TRBV11-2; D is perhaps TRBD1 (6 bases). The CDR3 loop spans 16 amino acids. Germline V lookup: CDR1 SGHAT, CDR2 FQNNGV. Trimming took 5 bases from V and 2 from J, leaving 18 bases between them. CDR3 nucleotide sequence: TGTGCCAGCAGCCGTAGCGGGACAACCGGAAACACTGAAGCTTTCTTT. Translated, it gives CASSRSGTTGNTEAFF.

The rearrangement uses TRBV2 and TRBJ2-5; D tentatively fits TRBD1 or TRBD2 (5 bases each). From germline, CDR1 is SNHLY and CDR2 FYNNEI. The V end was cut by 6 bases, the J end by 3 bases, with 11 bases between. The CDR3 runs 13 residues. The CDR3 protein is CASRRDVEETQYF. The CDR3 region has the DNA TGTGCCAGCAGAAGGGACGTAGAAGAGACCCAGTACTTC. Full variable domain (missing parts from reference TRBV2 and TRBJ2-5): EPEVTQTPSHQVTQMGQEVILRCVPISNHLYFYWYRQILGQKVEFLVSFYNNEISEKSEIFDDQFSVERPDGSNFTLKIRSTKLEDSAMYFCASRRDVEETQYFGPGTRLLVL.

V and J are TRBV30 and TRBJ2-1, with D perhaps TRBD2 (6 bases). This CDR3 has 11 amino acids. Looked up from germline, CDR1 is GTSNPN and CDR2 is SVGIG (reference sequence). V gave up 5 bases and J gave up 9 bases, with 11 bases separating them. The CDR3 DNA reads as TGTGCCTGGGGGGGGAGTGGTGAGCAGTTCTTC. Translation gives CAWGGSGEQFF.

This clone was counted only a few times. The chain has TRBV4-3 and TRBJ1-2; maybe TRBD1 (5 bases). V gave up 1 base and J gave up 6 bases, with 12 bases separating them. CDR1 and CDR2 (germline): LGHNA, YSLEER. This CDR3 is 14 amino acids long. The CDR3 nucleotides read TGCGCCAGCAGCCAAGCCGGGGGTGGGGATGGCTACACCTTC. Encoded protein: CASSQAGGGDGYTF.

This clone was observed a handful of times. This chain connects TRBV4-1 to TRBJ2-5; no definite D call. The V end was cut by 0 bases, the J end by 3 bases, with 2 bases between. The CDR3 spans 12 residues. Germline V gene sequence: CDR1 MGHRA, CDR2 YSYEKL. The CDR3 sequence: CASSQDEETQYF. The CDR3, as DNA: TGCGCCAGCAGCCAAGATGAAGAGACCCAGTACTTC.

This chain connects TRBV4-1 to TRBJ2-3; 9 positions agree with TRBD2. The CDR3 totals 16 residues. With V trimmed by 4 bases and J by 4 bases, 9 bases remained unmatched. The germline V gene has CDR1 MGHRA and CDR2 YSYEKL. CDR3 DNA sequence: TGCGCCAGCAGCCCCTTAAGCGGGAGGCAATCAGATACGCAGTATTTT. Its protein product is CASSPLSGRQSDTQYF.

The chain couples TRBV18 to TRBJ1-1, with TRBD1 matching over 8 bases. J lost 3 bases, V lost 2 bases, and 2 bases had no gene match. Germline V gene sequence: CDR1 KGHSH, CDR2 LQKENI. The CDR3 sequence is 14 residues long. The CDR3 protein is CASSPTTGDTEAFF. DNA of the CDR3: TGTGCCAGCTCACCAACGACAGGGGACACTGAAGCTTTCTTT. Complete variable domain (other parts from reference TRBV18 and TRBJ1-1): NAGVMQNPRHLVRRRGQEARLRCSPMKGHSHVYWYRQLPEEGLKFMVYLQKENIIDESGMPKERFSAEFPKEGPSILRIQQVVRGDSAAYFCASSPTTGDTEAFFGQGTRLTVV.

The chain links TRBV18 to TRBJ1-1; 8 bases agree with TRBD1. The germline V gene encodes CDR1 KGHSH and CDR2 LQKENI. The ends lost 2 bases at V and 8 bases at J; junction bases unmatched: 4. The CDR3 has 13 residues. CDR3 DNA: TGTGCCAGCTCACCATCCGGGGACAGGGAAGCTTTCTTT. This gives the protein CASSPSGDREAFF.